The clone carrying this T cell receptor (beta chain) came up a few times. No antigen is known for it. These data come from a study of T-cell reconstitution after alpha-beta-depleted transplantation in children. Broader study findings: By one year post-transplant, T-cell counts and diversity largely arose from T cells that were newly produced. The study reportedly traced alpha-beta T cells about two months after transplant to several hundred expanded graft clones. For some patients, TCRbeta diversity was high at day 60 because of recipient T cells and thymic progenitors that survived.

The authors prepared the TCRbeta library with unique molecular identifiers. Using its own MiXCR run on the PCR reads, TCRdb lists one record per CDR3 protein. Of 200,000 or so distinct CDR3 sequences listed, under 8.5% were seen once; the top ten hold roughly 35%. J was trimmed by 5 bases and V by 1 base; bases with no gene match: 8. The CDR3 sequence is 17 residues long. The genes are TRBV12-3 or TRBV12-4 and TRBJ2-5, with TRBD2 matching 12 bases. Specimen: PBMCs, mostly from graft donor cells, collected 360 days after TCRalphabeta/CD19-depleted stem cell transplant. This receptor was obtained from a male patient aged 2-15 years who had a stem cell transplant for acute myeloid leukemia, so the T cells may come from the graft donor. The DNA for the CDR3 is TGTGCCAGCAGTTTAGTGGCTAGCGGGAGGGCTCGTGAGACCCAGTACTTC. It translates to CASSLVASGRARETQYF.